This T cell receptor (beta chain) was recorded in a study of blood T cell repertoires in COVID-19. As for the study in general: Whether acute or convalescent, the COVID-19 samples came from the United States, Italy and Spain. Sample material is recorded as cDNA or gDNA derived from T cells, B-cell-depleted T cells, or PBMCs.

The CDR3 length is 16 residues. Per the germline V gene, CDR1 is LNHDA and CDR2 is SQIVND (reference sequence). J lost 5 bases, V lost 5 bases, and 13 bases had no gene match. Per the original methods: From reference gene primer amplification, estimates of nucleated cell counts were derived. The data were produced by immunoSEQ multiplex PCR, yet TCRdb's version contains in-frame clones alone and is incomplete. V and J calls and clone size are copied from that table; D and trimming were computed from the DNA. The repertoire consists of about 160,000 clones, with roughly 90% occurring once and the leading ten covering roughly 3.9%.

The source material was peripheral blood. This chain uses TRBV19 with TRBJ1-2; 8 nucleotides align to TRBD1. The source of this sequence is an older woman who had recovered from COVID-19. CDR3 sequence (DNA): TGTGCCAGTAGTCCGTGGCAGGGGGCGGCAAGGTATGGCTACACCTTC. Protein sequence: CASSPWQGAARYGYTF.